Given below is one T cell receptor (beta chain) in context. This clonotype was picked up a small number of times. Its antigen has not been determined. Per-base quality was not reported, and no clone a single base away is much larger than it. The record originates from a study of CD8 T cells in ankylosing spondylitis (dated by TCRdb to the late 2010s). Regarding the research as a whole: The study set out to find disease-linked TCR variants by profiling T cell receptor beta repertoires in ankylosing spondylitis patients and healthy donors. The full study cohort comprised 20 to 30 ankylosing spondylitis patients and 85 to 120 healthy donors. Peripheral blood was sampled, and synovial fluid was additionally collected from ankylosing spondylitis patients. Broader findings and caveats from the paper: Blood from ankylosing spondylitis patients appeared to be characterized by a TCR beta motif composed of about eight highly homologous amino acid variants. Some motif variants had previously been reported in the synovial fluid and blood of reactive arthritis patients, which suggests shared mechanisms of disease initiation. In peripheral blood, the disease-linked clones were found at relatively low frequencies and had a CD8+ phenotype. The disease-linked clones were reported as significantly enriched in matched synovial fluid samples from ankylosing spondylitis patients.

The CDR3 goes from the cysteine to the phenylalanine over 17 residues. Only the CDR3 region is kept as DNA, spanning 51 bases read in frame from base 1. The sequencing machine was an Illumina HiSeq 2500. Quantitative 5'-RACE with molecular barcodes was the method used to prepare the TCR beta libraries. As for the authors' bioinformatics: A new computational method based on a probabilistic model of VDJ rearrangement was used to identify disease-linked TCR variants. TCRdb redid the processing of the public reads, applying fastp at Q25 and MiXCR, and retained in-frame beta chains. Every distinct CDR3 protein forms one entry, paired with its most common genes and DNA. The authors' filters were not applied to this entry. Recorded for this sample are fewer than 400,000 distinct CDR3 sequences; roughly 8% of them occurred a single time. The ten largest clones take up about 14% of the sample.

The origin of this receptor is a male donor with ankylosing spondylitis. Recombination linked TRBV21-1 to TRBJ1-5. TRBV21-1 is a pseudogene locus. The specimen sequenced was blood, either unsorted or a sorted T cell fraction (not recorded which). The DNA reads as follows: TGTGCCAGCAGCAAATGGATCTCTTACATTAGCAATCAGCCCCAGCATTTT. Its amino acids are CASSKWISYISNQPQHF.